This TCR beta chain stems from a study of beta chain features in type 1 diabetes. Across the study: Sorted cell examination encompassed 85 million to 140 million cells across all samples.

This clone was detected only a few times. Its matching antigen is unknown. Points from the study as a whole: Sampled from patients, naive, central memory and Treg TCRB repertoires appeared more similar than those sampled from healthy donors.

V shed 6 bases and J shed 9 bases, with 12 bases lying between them. The CDR3 length is 13 residues. Germline values: CDR1 MNHEY, CDR2 SMNVEV (reference sequence). Expressed TCRB transcripts got sequenced, as all isolated RNA was reverse transcribed. Profiling relied on immunoSEQ multiplex PCR, and the TCRdb table lists in-frame clones only, not all of them. The sample lists some 410,000 clones, about 14% seen once, with 0.03% to 0.04% in the top ten. This clonotype originated in a young man in good health. Specimen: naive CD4+ T cells from blood. The gene calls are TRBV27 and TRBJ1-6, with D possibly TRBD1 on 6 matching bases. The CDR3 loop is CASSTGRGSPLHF. In nucleotides, the CDR3 is TGTGCCAGCAGCACAGGGCGCGGTTCACCCCTCCACTTT.